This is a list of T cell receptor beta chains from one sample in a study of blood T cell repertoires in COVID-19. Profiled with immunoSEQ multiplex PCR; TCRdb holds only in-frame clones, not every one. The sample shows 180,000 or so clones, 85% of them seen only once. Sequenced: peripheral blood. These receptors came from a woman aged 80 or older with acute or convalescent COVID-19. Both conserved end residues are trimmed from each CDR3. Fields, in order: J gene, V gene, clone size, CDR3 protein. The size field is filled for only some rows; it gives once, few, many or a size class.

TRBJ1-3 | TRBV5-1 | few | ASSRDFGNTIY
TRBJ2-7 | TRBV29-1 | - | SVRGGGVYEQY
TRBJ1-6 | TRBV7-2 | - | ASSGKTGPYNSPLH
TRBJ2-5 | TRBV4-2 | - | ASSQGGYLQGAETQY
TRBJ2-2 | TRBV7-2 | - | ASGQGNTGELF
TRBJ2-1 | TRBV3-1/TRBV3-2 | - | ASSLRTSGSNEQF
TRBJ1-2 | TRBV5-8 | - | ASSPRGYGYT
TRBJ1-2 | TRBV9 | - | ASSVAVTRDRVGGGYT
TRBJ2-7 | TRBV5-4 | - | ASSLAGSGGVYEQY
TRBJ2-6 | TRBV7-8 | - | ASDDLGQRSGANVLT
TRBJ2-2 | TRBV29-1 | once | SVEWQAKNTGELF
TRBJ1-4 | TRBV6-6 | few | ASSSTEVEKLF
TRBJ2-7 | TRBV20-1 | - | SGSGNDEQY
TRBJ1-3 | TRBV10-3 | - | AISESSQGLLGNTIY
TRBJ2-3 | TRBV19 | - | ASSIGVRRASTDTQY
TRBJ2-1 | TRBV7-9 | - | ASSFPRTGDSYNEQF
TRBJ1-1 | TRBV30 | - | AWSAGLEGEAF
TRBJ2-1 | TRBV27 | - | ASKGDGSRGYNEQF
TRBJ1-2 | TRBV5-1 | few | ASSLRQDFGYGYT
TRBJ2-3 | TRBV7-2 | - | ASSTGTSGRATTDTQY
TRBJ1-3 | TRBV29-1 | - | SVEDGGRGQRNTIY
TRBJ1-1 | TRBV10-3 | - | AISDPGYSEAF
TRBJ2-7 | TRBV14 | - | ASSPRTGLAGGYEQY
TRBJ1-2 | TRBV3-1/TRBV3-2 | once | ASRYGLGRDIKGGYT
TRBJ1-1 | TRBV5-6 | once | ASSLVGTGYTEAF
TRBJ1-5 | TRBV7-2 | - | ASSPQPLMTANQPQH
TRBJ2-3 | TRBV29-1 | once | SVGGLAGIASTDTQY
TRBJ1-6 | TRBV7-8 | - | ASSLVPGNINSPLH
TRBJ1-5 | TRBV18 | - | ASSPPKGAFGNQPQH
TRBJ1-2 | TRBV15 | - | ATSGTGTTVNYGYT
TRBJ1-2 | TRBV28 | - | ASSPQNRESYGYT
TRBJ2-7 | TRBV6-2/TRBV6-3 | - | ASSLNYYEQY
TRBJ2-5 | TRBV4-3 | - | ASSQVGDFQETQY
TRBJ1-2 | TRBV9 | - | ASSVSQGGGGYT
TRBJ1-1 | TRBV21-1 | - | ASSKAIPTGQ
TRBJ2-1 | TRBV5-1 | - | ASSATGLSYNEQF
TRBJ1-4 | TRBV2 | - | ASSAGRGDEKLF
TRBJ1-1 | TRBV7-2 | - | ASSLDRSTEAF